The rows below give T cell receptor beta chains drawn from one sample of a study of siplizumab effects on memory and regulatory T cells. Sequencing used immunoSEQ multiplex PCR; TCRdb keeps in-frame clones, though not all of them. In the table there are about 100,000 clones, under 95% of which are singletons. The sample taken for sequencing was Tregs sorted from blood. These receptors all stem from a human donor in good health. CDR3s include the opening cysteine and the closing phenylalanine or tryptophan. The D gene is left open where the match is weak. Size values are once, few and many counts, or a class for expanded clones, and some rows have none.

d_gene	j_gene	v_gene	abundance	CDR3aa	CDR3nt
.	TRBJ2-7	TRBV5-1	.	CASSLAIRTLGEQYF	TGCGCCAGCAGCTTGGCAATACGGACCCTCGGGGAGCAGTACTTC
.	TRBJ1-1	TRBV7-9	.	CASSLWVNTEAFF	TGTGCCAGCAGCTTATGGGTGAACACTGAAGCTTTCTTT
.	TRBJ1-5	TRBV7-3	.	CASSFGANQPQHF	TGTGCCAGCAGCTTCGGTGCTAATCAGCCCCAGCATTTT
TRBD2	TRBJ2-3	TRBV27	.	CASSLFTGTSGTDTQYF	TGTGCCAGCAGTTTATTTACCGGGACTAGCGGCACAGATACGCAGTATTTT
.	TRBJ2-7	TRBV7-8	.	CASSPEGSIPYEQYF	TGTGCCAGCAGCCCCGAAGGTAGTATCCCCTACGAGCAGTACTTC
.	TRBJ2-3	TRBV7-9	.	CASSAWRDGTDTQYF	TGTGCCAGCAGCGCATGGAGGGACGGCACAGATACGCAGTATTTT
TRBD1	TRBJ2-6	TRBV7-8	.	CASSFRQGKISGANVLTF	TGTGCCAGCAGCTTCCGACAGGGCAAAATCTCTGGGGCCAACGTCCTGACTTTC
TRBD2	TRBJ2-1	TRBV6-1	once	CASRISGRAWNEQFF	TGTGCCAGCAGAATTAGCGGGAGGGCCTGGAATGAGCAGTTCTTC
TRBD1	TRBJ2-1	TRBV7-3	once	CASSFGQGIYNEQFF	TGTGCCAGCAGCTTCGGACAGGGAATCTACAATGAGCAGTTCTTC
.	TRBJ2-3	TRBV5-1	.	CASSLTRPADTQYF	TGCGCCAGCAGCCTGACTCGCCCCGCAGATACGCAGTATTTT
.	TRBJ2-5	TRBV6-1	few	CASSEASGLRETQYF	TGTGCCAGCAGTGAAGCGTCTGGGCTCCGGGAGACCCAGTACTTC
TRBD2	TRBJ2-7	TRBV6-5	.	CASSPYGRAWDEQYF	TGTGCCAGCAGTCCGTACGGGAGGGCCTGGGACGAGCAGTACTTC
.	TRBJ1-2	TRBV5-5	.	CASSFGGNYGYTF	TGTGCCAGCAGCTTCGGGGGGAACTATGGCTACACCTTC
.	TRBJ2-5	TRBV6-6	.	CASSYSILPGETQYF	TGTGCCAGCAGTTACTCGATCCTGCCGGGAGAGACCCAGTACTTC
.	TRBJ1-5	TRBV19	.	CATQARINQPQHF	TGTGCCACCCAAGCCAGAATTAATCAGCCCCAGCATTTT